The 5 T cell receptor beta chains in this list originate from one sample, sequenced in a study of response to subunit inactivated influenza vaccine. From the RT-PCR reads, TCRdb called clonotypes with MiXCR, one entry per CDR3 protein. The sample consists of some 570,000 distinct CDR3 sequences, 11% of them appearing once. The data were also submitted as part of a second study, on T cells expressing NK-cell markers. That source notes: What made the TCR beta cDNA was 5'RACE template switching with UMIs.

The specimen comprised PBMCs from blood, sampled on the day of vaccination. These receptors originate from a man between 45 and 60 years old who received an inactivated influenza vaccine.

This clonotype was recorded a few times. V usage is TRBV15 and J usage is TRBJ2-7; 7 nucleotides match TRBD2. CDR1 and CDR2 from the germline V gene are LNHNV and YYDKDF (reference sequence). This CDR3 contains 14 residues. With 3 bases clipped from V and 5 bases from J, the junction kept 7 bases outside the gene matches. The CDR3 DNA reads as TGTGCCACCAGCAGGAGACAGCGGGGAGACGAGCAGTACTTC. Protein sequence: CATSRRQRGDEQYF.

V usage is TRBV27 and J usage is TRBJ2-1, with TRBD1 matching over 12 bases. The CDR3 totals 16 residues. With 4 bases clipped from V and 5 bases from J, the junction kept 6 bases outside the gene matches. The germline gives CDR1 MNHEY, CDR2 SMNVEV (reference sequence). Here the CDR3 reads CASSYGTGGTNNEQFF. The DNA of the CDR3 is TGTGCCAGCAGTTATGGGACAGGGGGCACCAACAATGAGCAGTTCTTC.

This clonotype was picked up a small number of times. The CDR3 DNA reads as TGTGCCAGCAGCGTAGAACTAGCGGTTTCCTACAATGAGCAGTTCTTC. Its translation: CASSVELAVSYNEQFF. V is TRBV9 and J is TRBJ2-1, with TRBD2 identical over 8 bases. Trimming removed 0 bases from V and 1 base from J; junction bases left unmatched: 3. Germline V gene lookup returns CDR1 SGDLS and CDR2 YYNGEE. The CDR3 runs to 16 residues.

This clonotype was observed a few times. The chain employs TRBV28 and TRBJ2-1; a weak D match, TRBD1 (6 bases). Germline V gene data show CDR1 as MDHEN and CDR2 as SYDVKM. Trimming left V 6 bases short and J 0 bases short, with 12 bases between. The CDR3 is 15 amino acids. CDR3 protein: CASRTGTISYNEQFF. In DNA form, the CDR3 reads TGTGCCAGCAGGACCGGGACAATCTCCTACAATGAGCAGTTCTTC. The full variable domain, completed using reference TRBV28 and TRBJ2-1, is DVKVTQSSRYLVKRTGEKVFLECVQDMDHENMFWYRQDPGLGLRLIYFSYDVKMKEKGDIPEGYSVSREKKERFSLILESASTNQTSMYLCASRTGTISYNEQFFGPGTRLTVL.

This clonotype was seen a few times. This chain uses TRBV6-2 or TRBV6-3 with TRBJ2-3; 7 bases agree with TRBD2. The germline gives CDR1 MNHEY, CDR2 SVGEGT. The CDR3 has 16 amino acids. V was pared by 6 bases and J by 2 bases, with 11 bases of the junction left unmatched. In DNA, the CDR3 is TGTGCCAGCAGAAAGAGCGGGAAGGGCCTCACAGATACGCAGTATTTT. Amino acids: CASRKSGKGLTDTQYF.